The next 2 T cell receptor beta chains were all read from a single sample in a study of response to subunit inactivated influenza vaccine. MiXCR, run by TCRdb on the RT-PCR reads, gives a single entry per CDR3 protein. This table has hundreds of thousands of distinct CDR3 sequences, 15% to 19% appearing once. This sample comprised PBMCs from blood, obtained less than 13 days after vaccination. The receptors come from a man between 45 and 60 years old who received an inactivated influenza vaccine.

This clonotype has more than one count but fewer than ten. The chain links TRBV29-1 to TRBJ2-5; TRBD2 is a possible D gene (6 bases). Looked up from germline, CDR1 is SQVTM and CDR2 is ANQGSEA. CDR3 length equals 12 residues. V was shortened by 2 bases and J by 4 bases, with 8 bases between the two germline ends. The CDR3 DNA is TGCAGCGTTGAAAAGGGAGGAGAGACCCAGTACTTC. It specifies CSVEKGGETQYF.

The chain joins TRBV24-1 to TRBJ2-2; 9 bases map to TRBD2. Germline assignment: CDR1 KGHDR and CDR2 SFDVKD. Trimming took 3 bases from V and 2 from J; bases not matched to a gene: 3. This CDR3 spans 16 amino acids. The CDR3 spells CATSDGGRGNTGELFF. The CDR3 nucleotides read TGTGCCACCAGTGATGGCGGGAGGGGAAACACCGGGGAGCTGTTTTTT.